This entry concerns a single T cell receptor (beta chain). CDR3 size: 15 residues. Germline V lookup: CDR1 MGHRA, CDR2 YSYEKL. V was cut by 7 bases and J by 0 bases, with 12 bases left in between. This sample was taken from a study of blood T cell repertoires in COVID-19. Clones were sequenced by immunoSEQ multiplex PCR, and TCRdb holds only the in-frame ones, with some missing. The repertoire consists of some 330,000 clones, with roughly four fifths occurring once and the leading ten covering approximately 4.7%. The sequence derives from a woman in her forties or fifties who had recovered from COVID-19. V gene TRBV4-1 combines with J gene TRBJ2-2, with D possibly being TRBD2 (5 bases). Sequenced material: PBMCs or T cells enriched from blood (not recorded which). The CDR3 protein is CASTRGSSNTGELFF. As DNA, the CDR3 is TGCGCCAGCACGCGCGGGTCTTCGAACACCGGGGAGCTGTTTTTT.